The clone carrying this T cell receptor beta chain came up a few times. Punch biopsies of lesional scalp, plus peripheral blood, were taken from alopecia areata patients. These data come from a study of CD8+ T cells in alopecia areata. The CDR3 has 15 residues. V lost 0 bases to trimming and J lost 3 bases; unmatched junction nucleotides: 4. The germline CDR1 and CDR2 sequences are SGDLS and YYNGEE. Sequencing templates came from extracted RNA that was reverse transcribed into cDNA. The assay was immunoSEQ multiplex PCR, and TCRdb's table has in-frame clones only and misses some. The table has around 250,000 clones, roughly two thirds seen once.

The TCR sequence derives from a human donor with alopecia areata. J is TRBJ2-5 and V is TRBV9; 8 bases are a match to TRBD1. Source: CD4+ T cells sorted from blood, taken at week 0. DNA of the CDR3: TGTGCCAGCAGCGTAGGAACAGGGGGTGAAGAGACCCAGTACTTC. Translation gives CASSVGTGGEETQYF.